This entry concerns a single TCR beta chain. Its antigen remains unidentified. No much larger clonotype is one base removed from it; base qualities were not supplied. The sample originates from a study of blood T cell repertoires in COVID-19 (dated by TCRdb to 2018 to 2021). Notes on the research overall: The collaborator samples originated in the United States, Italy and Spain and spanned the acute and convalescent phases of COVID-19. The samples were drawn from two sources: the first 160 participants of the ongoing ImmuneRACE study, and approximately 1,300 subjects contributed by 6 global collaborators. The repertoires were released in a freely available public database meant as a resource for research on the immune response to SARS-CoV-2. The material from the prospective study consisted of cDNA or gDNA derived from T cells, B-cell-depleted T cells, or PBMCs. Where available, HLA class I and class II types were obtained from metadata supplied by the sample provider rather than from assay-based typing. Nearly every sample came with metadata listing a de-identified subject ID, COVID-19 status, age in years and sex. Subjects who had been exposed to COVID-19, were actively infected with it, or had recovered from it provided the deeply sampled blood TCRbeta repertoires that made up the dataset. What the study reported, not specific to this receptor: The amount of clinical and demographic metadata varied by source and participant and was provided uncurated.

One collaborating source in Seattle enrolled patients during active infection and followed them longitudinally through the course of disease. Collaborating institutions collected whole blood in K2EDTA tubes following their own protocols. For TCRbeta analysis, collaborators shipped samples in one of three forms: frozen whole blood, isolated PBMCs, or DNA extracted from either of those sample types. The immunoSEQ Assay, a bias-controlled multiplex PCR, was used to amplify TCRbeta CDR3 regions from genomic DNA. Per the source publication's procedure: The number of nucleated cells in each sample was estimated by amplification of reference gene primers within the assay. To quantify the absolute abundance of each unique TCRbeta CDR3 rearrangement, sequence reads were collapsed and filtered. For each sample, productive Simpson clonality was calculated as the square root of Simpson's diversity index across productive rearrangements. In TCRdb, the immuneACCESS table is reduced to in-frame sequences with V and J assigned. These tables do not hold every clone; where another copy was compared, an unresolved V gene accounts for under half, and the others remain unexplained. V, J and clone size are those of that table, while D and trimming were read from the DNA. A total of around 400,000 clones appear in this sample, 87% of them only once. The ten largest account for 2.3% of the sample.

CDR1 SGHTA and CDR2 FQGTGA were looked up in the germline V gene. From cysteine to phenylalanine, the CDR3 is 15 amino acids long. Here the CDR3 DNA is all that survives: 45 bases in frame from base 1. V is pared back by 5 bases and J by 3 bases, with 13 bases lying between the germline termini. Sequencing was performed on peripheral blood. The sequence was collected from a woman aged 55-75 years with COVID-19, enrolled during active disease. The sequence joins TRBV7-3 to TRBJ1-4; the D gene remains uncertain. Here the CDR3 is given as CASSPSGMANEKLFF. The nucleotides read TGTGCCAGCAGCCCCTCGGGTATGGCTAATGAAAAACTGTTTTTT.